This TCR beta chain comes out of a study of T cell repertoires in cytomegalovirus infection. At the level of the study: Recently identified HLA-C-restricted CMV epitopes were among the peptides used. Public TCR beta signatures marked donors with CMV infection and the matching HLA.

TCRdb fed the reads into MiXCR, producing one record per CDR3 protein. Of just under 500,000 distinct CDR3 sequences in the sample, more than 30% were seen once. Study-wide points: CMV-specific TCR beta clonotypes restricted by HLA-C dominated the ex vivo response. People with CMV and the relevant HLA were identified by cumulative public TCR beta family frequency.

Regarding this clonotype: Its target is not known.

The junction had 8 bases not matched to a gene; V was cut back by 6 bases and J by 5 bases. Germline lookup yields CDR1 MNHEY and CDR2 SVGEGT. This CDR3 is 15 amino acids long. The genes are TRBV6-2 or TRBV6-3 and TRBJ2-7, with TRBD2 matching over 12 bases. The sequencing here drew on cultured PBMCs, taken from culture after CMV antigen stimulation. This TCR was recovered from a human donor in good health (CMV status not recorded). Some clones in this sample may be carry-over from other donors' samples. The CDR3 DNA reads as TGTGCCAGCAGCTTCGGGACTAGCGGGCGGAACGAGCAGTACGTC. Amino acid sequence: CASSFGTSGRNEQYV.